These 15 T cell receptor beta chains came from one sample sequenced in a study of blood T cell repertoires in COVID-19. TCRdb keeps only in-frame clones here, not all; method: immunoSEQ multiplex PCR. Among roughly 170,000 clones, approximately 86% were seen once, and the ten largest hold roughly 2.5%. The specimen sequenced was peripheral blood. The receptors here all came from a middle-aged man with active or convalescent COVID-19.

The chain is built from TRBV5-4 and TRBJ1-1, with D maybe TRBD1 (6 bases). V lost 2 bases to trimming and J lost 3 bases, with 11 bases between them. The germline gives CDR1 SGHNT, CDR2 YYREEE (reference sequence). The CDR3 contains 14 residues. CDR3 in DNA: TGTGCCAGCAGCTTACAGGGAAGCGACACTGAAGCTTTCTTT. Protein product: CASSLQGSDTEAFF. The full variable domain, in which reference TRBV5-4 and TRBJ1-1 provide the parts outside the CDR3, is ETGVTQSPTHLIKTRGQQVTLRCSSQSGHNTVSWYQQALGQGPQFIFQYYREEENGRGNFPPRFSGLQFPNYSSELNVNALELDDSALYLCASSLQGSDTEAFFGQGTRLTVV.

Only a few counts were recorded for this clone. The chain combines TRBV6-5 with TRBJ1-5; 7 bases match TRBD1. The germline V gene encodes CDR1 MNHEY and CDR2 SVGAGI. The CDR3 totals 14 residues. The V gene end was trimmed by 6 bases and the J gene end by 6 bases; junction bases not matched to a gene: 8. For the CDR3, the DNA is TGTGCCAGCAGGGTAGGGGGCCGGGGTCAGCCCCAGCATTTT. Its translation: CASRVGGRGQPQHF.

The rearrangement links TRBV2 to TRBJ2-7, with D perhaps TRBD1 (5 bases). V was trimmed by 8 bases and J by 0 bases, leaving 11 bases between them. Germline lookup yields CDR1 SNHLY and CDR2 FYNNEI. The CDR3 totals 13 residues. The CDR3: CASRQGSSYEQYF. CDR3 bases: TGTGCCAGCCGGCAGGGAAGCTCCTACGAGCAGTACTTC.

The chain couples TRBV6-5 to TRBJ1-2; D uncertain. Trimming stripped 1 base from V and 0 bases from J, with 9 bases between. This CDR3 is 15 amino acids long. Looked up from germline, CDR1 is MNHEY and CDR2 is SVGAGI. The CDR3 is CASSYFPGTNYGYTF. CDR3 nucleotides: TGTGCCAGCAGTTACTTCCCGGGGACTAACTATGGCTACACCTTC.

V gene TRBV5-1 combines with J gene TRBJ2-2; a weak D match, TRBD2 (6 bases). Germline CDR1 SGHRS, CDR2 YFSETQ. The CDR3 has 13 amino acids. Trimming removed 8 bases from V and 7 bases from J, with 15 bases in between. The CDR3, as DNA: TGCGCCAGTAGGCCCGGGGGAGGCGGGGAGCTGTTTTTT. Amino acid sequence: CASRPGGGGELFF.

The V and J genes are TRBV6-1 and TRBJ1-6, with 10 nucleotides matching TRBD1. In germline, CDR1 is MNHNS, CDR2 SASEGT. The CDR3 consists of 17 residues. V dropped 3 bases and J dropped 6; count of bases not matched to a gene: 8. The CDR3 loop reads CASSDGTGVAGNSPLHF. For the CDR3, the DNA is TGTGCCAGCAGTGATGGGACAGGGGTGGCGGGTAATTCACCCCTCCACTTT.

The chain links TRBV9 to TRBJ2-3, with 10 bases lining up with TRBD2. Unmatched junction bases numbered 4, after V lost 3 bases and J lost 3 bases. This CDR3 contains 15 residues. Germline CDR1 reads SGDLS; CDR2 reads YYNGEE. The CDR3 DNA sequence: TGTGCCAGCAGCGAGCGGGGGGGCATAACAGATACGCAGTATTTT. It codes for CASSERGGITDTQYF.

The genes are TRBV30 and TRBJ2-7; 10 bases agree with TRBD1. The V gene's germline CDR1 is GTSNPN and CDR2 SVGIG (reference sequence). There are 14 residues in the CDR3. Losses at the gene ends were 1 base for V and 3 bases for J; bases not matched to a gene: 3. Here the CDR3 reads CAWSGTGGYYEQYF. The DNA of the CDR3 is TGTGCCTGGAGTGGGACAGGGGGATACTACGAGCAGTACTTC.

In this sample, this clone turned up once. The gene calls are TRBV24-1 and TRBJ2-3; 9 positions agree with TRBD1. V gave up 3 bases and J gave up 2 bases; unmatched junction bases: 5. The CDR3 is 16 residues long. The V gene's germline CDR1 is KGHDR and CDR2 SFDVKD. CDR3: CATSDPQGAHTDTQYF. DNA of the CDR3: TGTGCCACCAGTGATCCACAGGGGGCCCACACAGATACGCAGTATTTT.

The rearrangement uses TRBV28 and TRBJ1-6; D unclear. CDR3 size: 13 residues. Germline assignment: CDR1 MDHEN and CDR2 SYDVKM. Trimming cost V 6 bases and J 8 bases, with 11 bases left between them. The CDR3 coding sequence is TGTGCCAGCAGAGCGGGAGCCCATTCACCCCTCCACTTT. Translating gives CASRAGAHSPLHF. The full variable domain, rest sourced from reference TRBV28 and TRBJ1-6, is DVKVTQSSRYLVKRTGEKVFLECVQDMDHENMFWYRQDPGLGLRLIYFSYDVKMKEKGDIPEGYSVSREKKERFSLILESASTNQTSMYLCASRAGAHSPLHFGNGTRLTVT.

This sequence joins TRBV12-5 and TRBJ2-3, with a tentative D call TRBD2 (5 bases). V was cut by 3 bases and J by 6 bases, with 10 bases left in between. Per germline, CDR1 LGHNT and CDR2 FRNRAP. This CDR3 is 13 amino acids long. The CDR3 region is CASGLKSGDTQYF. In DNA form, the CDR3 reads TGTGCTAGTGGTTTAAAGTCGGGGGATACGCAGTATTTT.

The V gene is TRBV6-5, the J gene TRBJ2-7; TRBD1 might be the D (6 bases). V was shortened by 6 bases and J by 4 bases, with 10 bases between the two germline ends. The germline V gene has CDR1 MNHEY and CDR2 SVGAGI. The CDR3 loop spans 12 amino acids. The CDR3 sequence: CASRPDRYEQYF. Written as DNA, the CDR3 is TGTGCCAGCAGGCCCGACAGGTACGAGCAGTACTTC.

V gene TRBV7-9 combines with J gene TRBJ2-1; TRBD2 matches at 10 bases. The CDR3 spans 16 residues. The V gene's germline CDR1 is SEHNR and CDR2 FQNEAQ (reference sequence). Germline trimming cut 5 bases from V and 8 bases from J; bases unmatched to any gene: 12. The CDR3 loop is CASSPSGSGGAYEQFF. CDR3 bases: TGTGCCAGCAGCCCCTCTGGAAGCGGGGGGGCCTATGAGCAGTTCTTC.

This chain uses TRBV6-4 with TRBJ2-2; the match to TRBD1 covers 9 bases. The V gene end was trimmed by 9 bases and the J gene end by 3 bases; junction bases not matched to a gene: 8. Per the germline V gene, CDR1 is MRHNA and CDR2 is SNTAGT. The length of the CDR3 is 15 residues. The CDR3 is CARTPGTGYTGELFF. Here the CDR3 DNA reads TGTGCCAGGACTCCGGGGACAGGGTACACCGGGGAGCTGTTTTTT.

This chain connects TRBV7-2 to TRBJ1-5; D is possibly TRBD1 (6 bases). Germline V gives CDR1 SGHTA, CDR2 FQGNSA. CDR3 length: 14 amino acids. Trimming pared 1 base from V and 8 bases from J, leaving 12 bases between. The CDR3 DNA is TGTGCCAGCAGCTTAGATTGGGGGGGCGAGCCCCAGCATTTT. Translating it yields CASSLDWGGEPQHF.